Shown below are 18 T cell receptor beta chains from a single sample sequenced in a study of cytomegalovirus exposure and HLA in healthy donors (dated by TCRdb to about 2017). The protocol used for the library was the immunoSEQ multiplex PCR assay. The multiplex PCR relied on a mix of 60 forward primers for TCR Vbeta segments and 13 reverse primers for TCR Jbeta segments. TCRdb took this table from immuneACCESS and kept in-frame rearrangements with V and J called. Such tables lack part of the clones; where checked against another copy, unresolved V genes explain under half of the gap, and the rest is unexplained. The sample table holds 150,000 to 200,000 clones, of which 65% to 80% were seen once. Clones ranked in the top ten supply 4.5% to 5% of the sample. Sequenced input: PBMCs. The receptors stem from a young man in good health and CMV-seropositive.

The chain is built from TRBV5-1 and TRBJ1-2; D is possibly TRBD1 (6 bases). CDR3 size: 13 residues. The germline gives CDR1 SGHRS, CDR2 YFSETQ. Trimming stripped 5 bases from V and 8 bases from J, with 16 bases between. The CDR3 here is CASRETGSGGYTF. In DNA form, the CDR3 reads TGCGCCAGCAGGGAAACAGGGAGCGGCGGCTACACCTTC. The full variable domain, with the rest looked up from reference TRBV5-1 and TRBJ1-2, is KAGVTQTPRYLIKTRGQQVTLSCSPISGHRSVSWYQQTPGQGLQFLFEYFSETQRNKGNFPGRFSGRQFSNSRSEMNVSTLELGDSALYLCASRETGSGGYTFGSGTRLTVV.

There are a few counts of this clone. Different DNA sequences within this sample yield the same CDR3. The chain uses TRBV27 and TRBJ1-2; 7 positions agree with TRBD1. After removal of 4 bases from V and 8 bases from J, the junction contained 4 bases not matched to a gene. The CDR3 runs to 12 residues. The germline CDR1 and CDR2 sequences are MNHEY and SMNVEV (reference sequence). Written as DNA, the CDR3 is TGTGCCAGCAGTTCCACAGGGGAGGGCTACACCTTC. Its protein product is CASSSTGEGYTF.

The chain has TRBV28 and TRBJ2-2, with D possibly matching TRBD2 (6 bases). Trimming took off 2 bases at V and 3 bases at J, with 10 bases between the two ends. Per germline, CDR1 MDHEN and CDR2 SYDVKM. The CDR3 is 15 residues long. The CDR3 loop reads CASSLAREDTGELFF. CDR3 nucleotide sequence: TGTGCCAGCAGTTTAGCCAGGGAGGACACCGGGGAGCTGTTTTTT.

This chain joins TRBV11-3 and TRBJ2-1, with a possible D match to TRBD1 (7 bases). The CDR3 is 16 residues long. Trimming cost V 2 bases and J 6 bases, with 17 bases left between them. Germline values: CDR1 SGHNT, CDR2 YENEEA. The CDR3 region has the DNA TGTGCCAGCAGCTTACTATCAGGGGGGCCCTCCAATGAGCAGTTCTTC. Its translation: CASSLLSGGPSNEQFF.

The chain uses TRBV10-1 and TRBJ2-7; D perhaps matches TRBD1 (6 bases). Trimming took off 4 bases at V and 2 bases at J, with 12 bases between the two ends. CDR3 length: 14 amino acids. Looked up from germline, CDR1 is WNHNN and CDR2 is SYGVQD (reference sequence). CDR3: CASSARDKAYEQYV. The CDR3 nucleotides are TGCGCCAGCAGTGCCCGGGACAAAGCCTACGAGCAGTACGTC.

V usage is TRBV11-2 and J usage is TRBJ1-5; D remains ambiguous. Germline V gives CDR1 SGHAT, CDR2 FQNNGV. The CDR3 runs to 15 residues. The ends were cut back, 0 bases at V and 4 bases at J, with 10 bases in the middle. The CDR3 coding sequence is TGTGCCAGCAGCTTAGACCGTGGTCAGAATCAGCCCCAGCATTTT. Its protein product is CASSLDRGQNQPQHF.

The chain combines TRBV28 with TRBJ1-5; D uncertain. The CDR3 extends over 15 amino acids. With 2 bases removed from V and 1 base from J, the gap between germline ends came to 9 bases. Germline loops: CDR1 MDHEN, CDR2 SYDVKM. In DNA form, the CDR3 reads TGTGCCAGCAGTTTAGATGGGCTCAGCAATCAGCCCCAGCATTTT. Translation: CASSLDGLSNQPQHF.

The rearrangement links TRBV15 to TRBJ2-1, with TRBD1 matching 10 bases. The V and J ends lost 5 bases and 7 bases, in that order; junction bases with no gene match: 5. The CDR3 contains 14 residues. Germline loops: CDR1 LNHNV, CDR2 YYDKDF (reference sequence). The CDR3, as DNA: TGTGCCACCAGCCGGGACAGGGGAAGGAATGAGCAGTTCTTC. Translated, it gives CATSRDRGRNEQFF.

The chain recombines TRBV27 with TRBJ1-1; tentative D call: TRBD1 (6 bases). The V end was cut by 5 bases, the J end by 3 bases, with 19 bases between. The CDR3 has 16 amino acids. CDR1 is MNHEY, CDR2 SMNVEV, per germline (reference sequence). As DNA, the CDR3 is TGTGCCAGCAGTCCCCTTAGGGGGGGCGCGGACACTGAAGCTTTCTTT. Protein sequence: CASSPLRGGADTEAFF.

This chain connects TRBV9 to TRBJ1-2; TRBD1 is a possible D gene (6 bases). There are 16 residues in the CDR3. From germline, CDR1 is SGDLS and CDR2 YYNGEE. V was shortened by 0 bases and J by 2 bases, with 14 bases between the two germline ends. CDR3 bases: TGTGCCAGCAGCGTAGGGGGGGGCCGGGGAAACTATGGCTACACCTTC. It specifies CASSVGGGRGNYGYTF. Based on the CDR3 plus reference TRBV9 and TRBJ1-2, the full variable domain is DSGVTQTPKHLITATGQRVTLRCSPRSGDLSVYWYQQSLDQGLQFLIQYYNGEERAKGNILERFSAQQFPDLHSELNLSSLELGDSALYFCASSVGGGRGNYGYTFGSGTRLTVV.

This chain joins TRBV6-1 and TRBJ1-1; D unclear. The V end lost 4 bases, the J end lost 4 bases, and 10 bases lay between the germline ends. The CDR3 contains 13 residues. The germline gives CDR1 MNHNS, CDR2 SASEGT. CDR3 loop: CASSATYRTEAFF. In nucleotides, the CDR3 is TGTGCCAGCAGTGCCACCTACCGCACTGAAGCTTTCTTT.

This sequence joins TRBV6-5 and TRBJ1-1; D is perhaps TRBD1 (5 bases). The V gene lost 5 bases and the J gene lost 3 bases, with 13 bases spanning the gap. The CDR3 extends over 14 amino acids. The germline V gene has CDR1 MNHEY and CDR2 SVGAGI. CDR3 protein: CASSLDRRDTEAFF. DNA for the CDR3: TGTGCCAGCAGTCTAGACAGACGAGACACTGAAGCTTTCTTT.

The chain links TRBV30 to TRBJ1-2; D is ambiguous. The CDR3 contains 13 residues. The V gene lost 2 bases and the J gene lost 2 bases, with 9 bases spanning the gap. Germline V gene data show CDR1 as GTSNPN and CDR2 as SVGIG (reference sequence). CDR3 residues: CAWSPRSNYGYTF. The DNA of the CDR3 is TGTGCCTGGAGTCCCAGATCCAACTATGGCTACACCTTC.

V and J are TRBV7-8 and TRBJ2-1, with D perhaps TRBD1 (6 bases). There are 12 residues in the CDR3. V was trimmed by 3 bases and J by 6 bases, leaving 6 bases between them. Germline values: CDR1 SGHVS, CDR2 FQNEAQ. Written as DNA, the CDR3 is TGTGCCAGCAGCTTGACAGGCAATGAGCAGTTCTTC. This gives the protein CASSLTGNEQFF.

In DNA, the CDR3 is TGTGCCAGCAGGGCGGACACAAAAGGGACCCAGTACTTC. Amino acid sequence: CASRADTKGTQYF. The V call is TRBV6-5, the J call TRBJ2-5; a weak D match, TRBD1 (5 bases). Germline values: CDR1 MNHEY, CDR2 SVGAGI. Trimming removed 6 bases from V and 7 bases from J, with 15 bases in between. CDR3 size: 13 residues.

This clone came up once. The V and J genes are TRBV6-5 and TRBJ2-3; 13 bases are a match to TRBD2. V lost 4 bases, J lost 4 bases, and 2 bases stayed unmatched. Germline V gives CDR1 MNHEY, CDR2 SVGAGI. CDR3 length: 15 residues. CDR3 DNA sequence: TGTGCCAGCAGTTTACTAGCGGGAGGGCCAGATACGCAGTATTTT. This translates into CASSLLAGGPDTQYF.

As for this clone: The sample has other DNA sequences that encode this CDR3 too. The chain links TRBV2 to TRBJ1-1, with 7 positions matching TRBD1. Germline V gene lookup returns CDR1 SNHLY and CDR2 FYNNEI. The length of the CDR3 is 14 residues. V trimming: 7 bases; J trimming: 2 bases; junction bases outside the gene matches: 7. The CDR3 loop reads CASTGQGVNTEAFF. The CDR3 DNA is TGTGCCAGCACGGGTCAGGGGGTTAACACTGAAGCTTTCTTT.

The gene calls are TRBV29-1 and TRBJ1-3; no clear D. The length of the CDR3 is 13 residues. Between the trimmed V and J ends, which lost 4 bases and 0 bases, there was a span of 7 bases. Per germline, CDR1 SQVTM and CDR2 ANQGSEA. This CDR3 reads CSVGESSGNTIYF. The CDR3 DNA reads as TGCAGCGTTGGAGAGAGCTCTGGAAACACCATATATTTT. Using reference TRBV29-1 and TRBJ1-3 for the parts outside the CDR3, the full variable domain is SAVISQKPSRDICQRGTSLTIQCQVDSQVTMMFWYRQQPGQSLTLIATANQGSEATYESGFVIDKFPISRPNLTFSTLTVSNMSPEDSSIYLCSVGESSGNTIYFGEGSWLTVV.